The present T cell receptor (beta chain) was sequenced within a study of shared clonotypes between healthy human individuals (dated by TCRdb to the early 2020s). Describing the broader study: A couple of women and a few men aged 18 to 49 years were included in the cohort. For each donor, CD4 naive and CD4 memory were each given three plates, CD8 naive was given two plates, and CD8 memory was given one plate. To estimate repertoire size and how much clonotype sharing occurs between individuals, the study deeply sequenced the blood TCR repertoires of a handful of healthy adults. To increase sequencing depth and limit assay-specific biases, TCR repertoire library preparation and sequencing were carried out by different laboratories using diverse techniques. Between about 0.85 and 8.9 billion PBMCs per donor were obtained by leukapheresis.

Using the deep immunoSEQ assay, multiplex PCR amplified TCR CDR3 regions from genomic DNA. For each cell subset, the extracted genomic DNA was distributed evenly across all wells of several immunoSEQ 96-well plates, and each plate served as one replicate. For sorted subsets, each replicate PCR was loaded with 200 ng genomic DNA, equivalent to 30,000 or so T cell genomes. The purified libraries were quantified using a Qubit 3.0 fluorometer, sized with a Bioanalyzer 2100, and then quantified again using the KAPA Library Quantification kit. Each immunoSEQ 96-well plate was sequenced on its own single-read 150-cycle Illumina NextSeq 550 flow cell. In the paper's pipeline: The immunoSEQ output contained only junctional sequences without quality scores, so filtering could not match that applied to full-length reads. Sequences were annotated with PyIR, a Python wrapper for IgBLAST v1.9, using IMGT germline references to assign V/J genes and CDR3. Reads were removed for weak V/J assignments (E-value above 1e-6), missing CDR3, stop codons, out-of-frame junctions, or ambiguous translated residues. V3J clonotypes were defined as sequences sharing an identical inferred V gene, J gene, and CDR3 amino acid sequence. Percentage overlap between repertoires was calculated by dividing the number of shared unique clonotypes by the size of the smaller repertoire. RTK rarefaction, the Chao1 estimator, and Recon v2.1 estimates of unobserved clonotypes were used to assess repertoire richness. Generation probabilities for all TCRbeta clonotypes obtained by the gDNA method from a few donors were computed using OLGA. Not all clones reach the TCRdb copy of this immuneACCESS table, which keeps in-frame sequences only. Checked studies attribute under half of the gap to unresolved V genes and leave the rest unexplained. V and J calls and clone size come straight from that table; D and trimming were deduced from the DNA. This sample is represented by hundreds of thousands of clones; 92% of them were singletons. The ten largest clones represent 24% of the sample.

The germline V gene (reference sequence) sets CDR1 to SEHNR and CDR2 to FQNEAQ. The junction shows trimming of 4 bases on V and 2 bases on J, and the gene matches do not reach 5 bases of it. Inclusive of the bounding cysteine and phenylalanine, the CDR3 is 15 residues long. Only the CDR3 region is kept as DNA, spanning 45 bases read in frame from base 1. CD8 naive samples were CD45RO-negative cells positively selected for CCR7, giving a CD45RA+CCR7+ population that excluded TemRA cells. The donors were healthy, HIV-negative adults who had no recently reported acute infections or vaccinations. Every donor was a Caucasian adult living in Nashville, Tennessee, USA. Blood was collected by leukapheresis, and PBMCs were isolated by Ficoll-Histopaque density gradient centrifugation and then cryopreserved in liquid nitrogen vapor phase. Analytical flow cytometry was used to check the purity and quantity of every magnetically sorted T cell population. Genomic DNA was isolated from every sorted fraction and measured by UV absorbance on a Nanodrop 2000c.

Regarding this clone: Its cognate antigen has yet to be identified. Base qualities were left out, and no much larger clone turns up one base away.

The full study reports these points: Even with the large sequencing depth, rarefaction of the sorted-subset datasets indicated that sequencing was incomplete. Pairwise subsampling indicated that sequencing depth was expected to affect the degree of clonotype sharing among donors. Because the study included only a small number of donors, the genetic and exposure-history diversity represented was limited. Compared with non-shared clonotypes, the clonotypes found in all four sorted-subset donors had higher generation probabilities. Only blood was sampled, and tissue TCR repertoires likely differ from those in blood. Across a few donors, approximately 4.6% of naive CD4, roughly 3.4% of naive CD8, around 2.5% of memory CD4, and under 0.45% of memory CD8 clonotypes were shared. Larger estimated clonotype richness was generally found for naive subsets than for memory subsets.

The V gene is TRBV7-9 and the J gene is TRBJ2-1, and 7 junction bases match TRBD2. This sequence originates from a man aged 30-40 years in good health. Sequenced: naive CD8+ T cells sorted from blood. This sample's cell subset or site label indicates: CD45RA+CCR7+. The DNA is as follows: TGTGCCAGCAGCTCAAGCGGGATAACCTACAATGAGCAGTTCTTC. This codes for CASSSSGITYNEQFF.